This entry lists 3 T cell receptor beta chains sequenced from one sample in a study of T cells after posttransplantation cyclophosphamide. Profiled with immunoSEQ multiplex PCR; TCRdb holds only in-frame clones, not every one. The repertoire holds approximately 45,000 clones, with around 90% as singletons. Treatment was busulfan-fludarabine conditioning, a marrow graft, and cyclophosphamide on days +3 and +4. Sequenced here: PBMCs, sampled 60 to 65 days after allogeneic stem cell transplant with posttransplant cyclophosphamide. The receptor set was obtained from a male patient in his sixties or seventies who received an allogeneic stem cell transplant from a related donor and was CMV-positive. Some T cells may be transferred from the graft donor.

The chain is built from TRBV9 and TRBJ2-7, with no clear D. Trimming cost V 0 bases and J 0 bases, with 10 bases left between them. The CDR3 spans 15 residues. CDR1 and CDR2 from the germline V gene are SGDLS and YYNGEE. This CDR3 reads CASSVGTLSSYEQYF. CDR3 sequence (DNA): TGTGCCAGCAGCGTAGGCACCCTGAGCTCCTACGAGCAGTACTTC.

The rearrangement uses TRBV5-1 and TRBJ2-3, with a tentative D call TRBD1 (8 bases). CDR3 length: 15 residues. The V end was cut by 5 bases, the J end by 6 bases, with 19 bases between. Germline CDR1 SGHRS, CDR2 YFSETQ. CDR3 DNA: TGCGCCAGCAGTCCCCAGGGGGCCGGGAGGGATACGCAGTATTTT. It codes for CASSPQGAGRDTQYF.

This chain connects TRBV7-8 to TRBJ2-7, with D maybe TRBD1 (5 bases). Between the trimmed V and J ends, which lost 5 bases and 10 bases, there was a span of 21 bases. CDR1 and CDR2 (germline): SGHVS, FQNEAQ. This CDR3 comprises 14 residues. CDR3 sequence: CASSPQPPGKRQYF. The CDR3, as DNA: TGTGCCAGCAGCCCGCAGCCGCCAGGGAAGCGACAGTACTTC.